This T cell receptor (beta chain) comes out of a study of blood T cell repertoires in COVID-19. Study summary: COVID-19 samples from acute and convalescent phases originated in the United States, Italy and Spain. Nucleic acid was either cDNA or gDNA, and it came from T cells, B-cell-depleted T cells, or PBMCs.

As processed by the authors: Researchers report that nucleated cell counts were estimated from reference gene primer amplification. Here immunoSEQ multiplex PCR was the method, and the copy in TCRdb shows in-frame clones only, minus some. That table furnishes V, J and clone size, whereas the DNA furnished D and trimming. This sample carries over 95,000 clones, about four fifths of them seen once, and the ten largest clones take about 10%. V trimming: 5 bases; J trimming: 1 base; junction bases outside the gene matches: 2. Germline V lookup: CDR1 KGHSH, CDR2 LQKENI. The CDR3 contains 14 residues. The receptor's source is a human donor in a cohort sampled during active COVID-19. The J gene is TRBJ1-1, the V gene TRBV18, with TRBD1 matching 9 bases. The specimen was peripheral blood. The chain's CDR3 is CASSEGQGNTEAFF. The CDR3 DNA is TGTGCCAGCTCAGAGGGACAGGGGAACACTGAAGCTTTCTTT.